This T cell receptor beta chain derives from a study of control samples from healthy donors and cancer patients. Assay: immunoSEQ multiplex PCR; the TCRdb copy retains only in-frame clones and omits some. The data contain 25,000 to 35,000 clones, around 94% of them singletons. This clonotype was sampled from a man aged 55 to 70 in good health. The specimen sequenced was blood.

For the CDR3, the DNA is TGTGCCAGCAGAGGCCGGGACAGCACTAATGAAAAACTGTTTTTT. This sequence encodes CASRGRDSTNEKLFF. The chain recombines TRBV2 with TRBJ1-4; 7 nucleotides line up with TRBD1. The CDR3 spans 15 residues. Per germline, CDR1 SNHLY and CDR2 FYNNEI. With V trimmed by 6 bases and J by 2 bases, 6 bases remained unmatched.